Listed here is a single T cell receptor (beta chain). Its antigen is undetermined. This record belongs to a study of cytomegalovirus exposure and HLA in healthy donors. At the level of the study: Inside one of the first data releases sat around 77 million unique TCRs taken from HLA-typed donors. General study points: Overall, roughly 170 TCR beta chains were annotated as cytomegalovirus-associated. While the bulk of TCR sequences proved rare, some public TCRs turned up in many donors.

Germline-derived CDR1 and CDR2 are SQVTM and ANQGSEA. The CDR3 is 14 amino acids. The V and J ends lost 8 bases and 1 base, in that order; junction bases with no gene match: 4. Amplification used 60 Vbeta primers and 13 Jbeta primers. Produced via immunoSEQ multiplex PCR; TCRdb's table is partial and in-frame only. The sample lists approximately 100,000 clones, over 60% occurring once. The chain couples TRBV29-1 to TRBJ2-3; 12 bases match TRBD2. The source material was PBMCs. This sequence was found in a female donor in good health and CMV-seropositive. Here the CDR3 DNA reads TGCAGCTCACGGACTAGCGGGGGCACAGATACGCAGTATTTT. Translation gives CSSRTSGGTDTQYF.